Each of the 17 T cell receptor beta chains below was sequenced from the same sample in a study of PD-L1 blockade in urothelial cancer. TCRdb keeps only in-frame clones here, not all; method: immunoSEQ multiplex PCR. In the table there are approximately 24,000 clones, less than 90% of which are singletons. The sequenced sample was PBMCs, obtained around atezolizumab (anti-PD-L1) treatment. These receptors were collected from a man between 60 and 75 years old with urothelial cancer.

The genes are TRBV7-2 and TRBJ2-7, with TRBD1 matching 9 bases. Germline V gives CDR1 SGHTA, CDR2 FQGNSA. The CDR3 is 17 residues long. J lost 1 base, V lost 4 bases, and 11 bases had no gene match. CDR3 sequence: CASSSSSTGGLSYEQYF. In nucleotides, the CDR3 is TGTGCCAGCAGCTCATCCTCAACAGGGGGCCTTTCCTACGAGCAGTACTTC.

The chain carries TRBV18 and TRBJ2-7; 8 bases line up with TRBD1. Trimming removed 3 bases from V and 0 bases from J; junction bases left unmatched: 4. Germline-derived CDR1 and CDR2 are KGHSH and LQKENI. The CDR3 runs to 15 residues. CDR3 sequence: CASSPPDRVSYEQYF. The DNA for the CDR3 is TGTGCCAGCTCACCCCCGGACAGGGTCTCCTACGAGCAGTACTTC.

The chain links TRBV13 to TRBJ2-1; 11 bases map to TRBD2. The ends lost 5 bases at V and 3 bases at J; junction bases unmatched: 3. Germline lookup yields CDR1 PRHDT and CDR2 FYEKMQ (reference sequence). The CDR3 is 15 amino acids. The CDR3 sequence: CASSQTSGNYNEQFF. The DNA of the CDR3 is TGTGCCAGCAGCCAGACTAGCGGGAACTACAATGAGCAGTTCTTC.

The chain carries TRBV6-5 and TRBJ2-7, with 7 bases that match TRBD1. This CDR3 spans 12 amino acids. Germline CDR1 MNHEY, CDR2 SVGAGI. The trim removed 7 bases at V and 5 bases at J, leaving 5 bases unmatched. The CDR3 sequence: CASIDRAHEQYF. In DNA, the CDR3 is TGTGCCAGCATTGACAGGGCTCACGAGCAGTACTTC.

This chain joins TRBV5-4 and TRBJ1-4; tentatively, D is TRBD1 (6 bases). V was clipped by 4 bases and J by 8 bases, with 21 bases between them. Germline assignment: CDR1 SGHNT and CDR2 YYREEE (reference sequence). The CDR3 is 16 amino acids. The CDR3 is CASSNSVGGREEKLFF. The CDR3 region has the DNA TGTGCCAGCAGCAACTCGGTGGGGGGGCGCGAGGAAAAACTGTTTTTT. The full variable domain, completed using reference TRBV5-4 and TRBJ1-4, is ETGVTQSPTHLIKTRGQQVTLRCSSQSGHNTVSWYQQALGQGPQFIFQYYREEENGRGNFPPRFSGLQFPNYSSELNVNALELDDSALYLCASSNSVGGREEKLFFGSGTQLSVL.

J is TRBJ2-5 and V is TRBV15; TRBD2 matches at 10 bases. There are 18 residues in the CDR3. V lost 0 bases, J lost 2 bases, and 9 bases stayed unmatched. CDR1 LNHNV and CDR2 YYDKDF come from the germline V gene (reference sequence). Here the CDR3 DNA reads TGTGCCACCAGCAGAGATCTTGTAGCGGGGGGACTTCAAGAGACCCAGTACTTC. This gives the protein CATSRDLVAGGLQETQYF. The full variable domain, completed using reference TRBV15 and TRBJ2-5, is DAMVIQNPRYQVTQFGKPVTLSCSQTLNHNVMYWYQQKSSQAPKLLFHYYDKDFNNEADTPDNFQSRRPNTSFCFLDIRSPGLGDTAMYLCATSRDLVAGGLQETQYFGPGTRLLVL.

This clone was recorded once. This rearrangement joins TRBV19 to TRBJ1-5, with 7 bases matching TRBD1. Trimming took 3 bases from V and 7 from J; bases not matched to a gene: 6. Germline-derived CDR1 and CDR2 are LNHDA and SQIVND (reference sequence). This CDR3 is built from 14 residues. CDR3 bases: TGTGCCAGTAGTATGACAGGGTTAAGCCAGCCCCAGCATTTT. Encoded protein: CASSMTGLSQPQHF.

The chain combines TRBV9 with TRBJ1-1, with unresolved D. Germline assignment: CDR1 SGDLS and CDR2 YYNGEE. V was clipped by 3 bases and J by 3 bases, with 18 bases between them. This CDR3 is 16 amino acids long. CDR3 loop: CASSAGSGMSDTEAFF. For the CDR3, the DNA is TGTGCCAGCAGCGCGGGGAGTGGAATGTCGGACACTGAAGCTTTCTTT.

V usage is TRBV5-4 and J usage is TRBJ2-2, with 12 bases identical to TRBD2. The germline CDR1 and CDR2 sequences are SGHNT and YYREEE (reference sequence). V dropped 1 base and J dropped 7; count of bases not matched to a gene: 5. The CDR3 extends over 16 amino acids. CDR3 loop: CASSLRLAGVGGELFF. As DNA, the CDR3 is TGTGCCAGCAGCTTGCGACTAGCGGGAGTTGGCGGGGAGCTGTTTTTT.

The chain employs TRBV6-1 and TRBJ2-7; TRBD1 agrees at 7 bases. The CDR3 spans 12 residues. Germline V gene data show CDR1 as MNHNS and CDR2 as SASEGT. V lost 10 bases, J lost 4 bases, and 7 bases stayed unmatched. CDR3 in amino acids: CATSDRRYEQYF. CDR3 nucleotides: TGTGCCACCTCGGACAGGAGGTACGAGCAGTACTTC.

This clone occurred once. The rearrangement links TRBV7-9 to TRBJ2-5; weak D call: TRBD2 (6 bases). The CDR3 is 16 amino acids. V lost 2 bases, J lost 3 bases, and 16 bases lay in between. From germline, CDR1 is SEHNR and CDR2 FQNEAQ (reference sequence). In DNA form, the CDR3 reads TGTGCCAGCAGCTTAAGCGGGTGGACGGAAAAAGAGACCCAGTACTTC. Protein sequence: CASSLSGWTEKETQYF.

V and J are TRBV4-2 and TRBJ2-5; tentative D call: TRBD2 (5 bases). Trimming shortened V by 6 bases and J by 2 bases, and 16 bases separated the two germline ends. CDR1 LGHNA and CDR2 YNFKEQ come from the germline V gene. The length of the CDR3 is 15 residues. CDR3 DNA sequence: TGTGCCAGCAGGTTCGAAGGCGGGCCTCAAGAGACCCAGTACTTC. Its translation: CASRFEGGPQETQYF.

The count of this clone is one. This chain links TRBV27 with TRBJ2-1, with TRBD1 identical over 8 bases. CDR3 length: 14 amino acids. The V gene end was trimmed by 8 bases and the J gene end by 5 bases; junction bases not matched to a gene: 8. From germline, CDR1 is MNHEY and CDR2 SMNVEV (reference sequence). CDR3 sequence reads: CASRTGPANNEQFF. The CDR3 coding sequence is TGTGCCAGCCGGACAGGGCCCGCCAACAATGAGCAGTTCTTC.

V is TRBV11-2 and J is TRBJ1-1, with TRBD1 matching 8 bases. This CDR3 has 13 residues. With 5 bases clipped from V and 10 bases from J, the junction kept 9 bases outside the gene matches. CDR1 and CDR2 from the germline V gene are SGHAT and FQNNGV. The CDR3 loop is CASSATGAYRAFF. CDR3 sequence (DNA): TGTGCCAGCAGCGCGACAGGGGCATACAGAGCTTTCTTT.

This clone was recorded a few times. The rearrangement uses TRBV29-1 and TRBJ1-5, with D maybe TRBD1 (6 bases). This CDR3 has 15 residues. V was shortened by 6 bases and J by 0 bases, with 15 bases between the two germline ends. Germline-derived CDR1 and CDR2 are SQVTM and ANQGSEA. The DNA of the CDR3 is TGCAGCGTCGGATACCAGGGGAATAGCAATCAGCCCCAGCATTTT. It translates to CSVGYQGNSNQPQHF. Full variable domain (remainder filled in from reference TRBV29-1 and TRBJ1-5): SAVISQKPSRDICQRGTSLTIQCQVDSQVTMMFWYRQQPGQSLTLIATANQGSEATYESGFVIDKFPISRPNLTFSTLTVSNMSPEDSSIYLCSVGYQGNSNQPQHFGDGTRLSIL.

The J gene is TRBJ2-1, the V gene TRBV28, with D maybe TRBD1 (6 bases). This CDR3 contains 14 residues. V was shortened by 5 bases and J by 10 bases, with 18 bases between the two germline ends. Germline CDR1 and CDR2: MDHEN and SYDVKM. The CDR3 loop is CASSRQESLIEQFF. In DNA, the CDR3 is TGTGCCAGCAGTCGACAGGAGTCACTTATAGAGCAGTTCTTC.

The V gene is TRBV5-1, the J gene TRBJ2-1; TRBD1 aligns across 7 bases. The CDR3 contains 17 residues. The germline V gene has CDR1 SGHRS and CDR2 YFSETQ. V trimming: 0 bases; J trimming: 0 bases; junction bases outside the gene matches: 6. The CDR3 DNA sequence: TGCGCCAGCAGCTTGGGGCCTCCAGGGGGCTCCTACAATGAGCAGTTCTTC. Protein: CASSLGPPGGSYNEQFF.